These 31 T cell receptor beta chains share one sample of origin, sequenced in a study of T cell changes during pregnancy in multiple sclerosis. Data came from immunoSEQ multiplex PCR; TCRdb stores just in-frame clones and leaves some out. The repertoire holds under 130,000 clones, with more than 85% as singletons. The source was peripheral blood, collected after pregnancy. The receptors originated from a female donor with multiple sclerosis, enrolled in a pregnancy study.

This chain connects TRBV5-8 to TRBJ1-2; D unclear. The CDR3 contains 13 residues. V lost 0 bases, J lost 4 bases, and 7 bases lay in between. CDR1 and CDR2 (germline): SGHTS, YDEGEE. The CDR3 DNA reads TGTGCCAGCAGCTTGGATTCGGGCTATGGCTACACCTTC. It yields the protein CASSLDSGYGYTF.

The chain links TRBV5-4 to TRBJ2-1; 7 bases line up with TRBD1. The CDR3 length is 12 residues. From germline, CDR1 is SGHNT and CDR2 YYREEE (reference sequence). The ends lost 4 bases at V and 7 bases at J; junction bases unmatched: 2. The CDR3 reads CASSKDRNEQFF. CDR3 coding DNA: TGTGCCAGCAGCAAGGACAGGAATGAGCAGTTCTTC.

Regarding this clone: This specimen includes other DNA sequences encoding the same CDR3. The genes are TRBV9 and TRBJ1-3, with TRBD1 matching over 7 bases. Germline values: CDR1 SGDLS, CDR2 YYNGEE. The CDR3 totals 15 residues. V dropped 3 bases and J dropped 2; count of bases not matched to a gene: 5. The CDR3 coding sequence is TGTGCCAGCAGCGGACGAACAGGGGCTGGAAACACCATATATTTT. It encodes CASSGRTGAGNTIYF.

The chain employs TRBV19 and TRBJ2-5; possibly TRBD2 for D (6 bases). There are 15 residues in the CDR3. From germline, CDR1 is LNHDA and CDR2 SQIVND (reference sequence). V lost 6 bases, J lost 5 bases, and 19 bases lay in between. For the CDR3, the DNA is TGTGCCAGTAGCGGGGGTGTCGGACCGCGGGAGACCCAGTACTTC. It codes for CASSGGVGPRETQYF.

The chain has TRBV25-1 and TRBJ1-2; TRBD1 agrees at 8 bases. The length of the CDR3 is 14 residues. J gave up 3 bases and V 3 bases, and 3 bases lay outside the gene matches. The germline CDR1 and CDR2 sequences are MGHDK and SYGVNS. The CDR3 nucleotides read TGTGCCAGCAGTGACTTACAGGGGGACTATGGCTACACCTTC. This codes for CASSDLQGDYGYTF.

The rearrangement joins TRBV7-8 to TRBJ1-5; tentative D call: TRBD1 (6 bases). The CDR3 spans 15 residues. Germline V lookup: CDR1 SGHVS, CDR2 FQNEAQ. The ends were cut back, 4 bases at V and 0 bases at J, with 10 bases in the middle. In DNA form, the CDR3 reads TGTGCCAGCAGCTCGCAGGGGATTAGCAATCAGCCCCAGCATTTT. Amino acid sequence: CASSSQGISNQPQHF.

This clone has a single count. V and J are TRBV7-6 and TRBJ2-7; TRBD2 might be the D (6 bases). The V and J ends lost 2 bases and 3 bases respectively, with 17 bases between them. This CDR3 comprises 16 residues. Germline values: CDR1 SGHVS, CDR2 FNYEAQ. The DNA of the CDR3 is TGTGCCAGCAGCTTATATGGGACGGGGGTCTACTACGAGCAGTACTTC. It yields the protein CASSLYGTGVYYEQYF.

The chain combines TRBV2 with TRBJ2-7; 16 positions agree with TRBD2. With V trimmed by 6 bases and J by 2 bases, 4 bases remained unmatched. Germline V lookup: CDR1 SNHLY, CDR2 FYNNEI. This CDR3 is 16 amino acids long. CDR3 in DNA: TGTGCCAGCAGCGGGACTAGCGGGGGGGCCACCTACGAGCAGTACTTC. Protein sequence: CASSGTSGGATYEQYF.

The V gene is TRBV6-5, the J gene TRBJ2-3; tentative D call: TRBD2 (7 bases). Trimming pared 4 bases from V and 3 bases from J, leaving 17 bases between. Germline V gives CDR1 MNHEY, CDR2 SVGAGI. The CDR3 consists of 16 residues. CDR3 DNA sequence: TGTGCCAGCAGTTCTCTGGCGGGGGCAGTGACAGATACGCAGTATTTT. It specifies CASSSLAGAVTDTQYF.

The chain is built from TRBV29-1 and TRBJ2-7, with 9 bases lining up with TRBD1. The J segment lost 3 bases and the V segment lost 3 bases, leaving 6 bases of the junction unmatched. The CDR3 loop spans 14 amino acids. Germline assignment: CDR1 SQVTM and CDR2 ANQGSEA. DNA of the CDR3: TGCAGCGTTGACCCGGGACAGGGTCGCTACGAGCAGTACTTC. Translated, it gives CSVDPGQGRYEQYF.

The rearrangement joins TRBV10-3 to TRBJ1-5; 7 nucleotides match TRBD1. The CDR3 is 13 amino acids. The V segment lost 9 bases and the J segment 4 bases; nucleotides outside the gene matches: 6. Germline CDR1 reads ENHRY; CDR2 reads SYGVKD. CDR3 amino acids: CAIGTAENQPQHF. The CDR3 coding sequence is TGTGCCATAGGGACAGCTGAAAATCAGCCCCAGCATTTT.

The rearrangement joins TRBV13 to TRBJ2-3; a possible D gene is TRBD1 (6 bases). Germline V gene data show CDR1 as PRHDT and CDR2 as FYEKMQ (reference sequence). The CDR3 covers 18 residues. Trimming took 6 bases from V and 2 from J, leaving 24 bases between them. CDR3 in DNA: TGTGCCAGCAGTCCAAATTTGCCGACAGGCATCTTCACAGATACGCAGTATTTT. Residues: CASSPNLPTGIFTDTQYF.

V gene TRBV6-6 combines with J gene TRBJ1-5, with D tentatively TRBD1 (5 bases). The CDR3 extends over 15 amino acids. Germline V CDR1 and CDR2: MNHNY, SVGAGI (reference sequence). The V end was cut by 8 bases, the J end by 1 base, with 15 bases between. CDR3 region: CASGSIGASNQPQHF. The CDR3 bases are TGTGCCAGCGGAAGCATAGGGGCAAGCAATCAGCCCCAGCATTTT.

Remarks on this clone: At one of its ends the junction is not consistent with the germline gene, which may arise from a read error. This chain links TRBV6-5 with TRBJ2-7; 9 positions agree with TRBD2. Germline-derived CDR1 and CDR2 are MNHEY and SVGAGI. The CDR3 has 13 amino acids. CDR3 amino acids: CAGSYSGGYEQYF. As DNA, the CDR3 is TGTGCCGGCAGTTACAGCGGGGGGTACGAGCAGTACTTC.

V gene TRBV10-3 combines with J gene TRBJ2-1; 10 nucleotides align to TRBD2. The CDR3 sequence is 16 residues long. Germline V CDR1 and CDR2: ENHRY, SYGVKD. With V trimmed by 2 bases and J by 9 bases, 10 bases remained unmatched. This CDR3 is CAISEGKSGGGGEQFF. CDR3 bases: TGTGCCATCAGTGAGGGAAAAAGCGGGGGGGGCGGTGAGCAGTTCTTC.

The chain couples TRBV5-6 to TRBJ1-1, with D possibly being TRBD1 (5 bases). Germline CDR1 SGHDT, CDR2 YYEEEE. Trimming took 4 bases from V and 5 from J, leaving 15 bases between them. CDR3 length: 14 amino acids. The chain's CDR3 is CASSPSVRGTEAFF. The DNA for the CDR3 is TGTGCCAGCAGCCCCTCGGTAAGGGGAACTGAAGCTTTCTTT.

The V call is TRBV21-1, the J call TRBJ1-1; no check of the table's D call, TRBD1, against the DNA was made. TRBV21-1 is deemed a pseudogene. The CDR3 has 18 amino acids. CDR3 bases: TGTGCCAGCAGCAGTTTCCTTCGACAGGGTATCATGAACACTGAAGCTTTCTTT. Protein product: CASSSFLRQGIMNTEAFF.

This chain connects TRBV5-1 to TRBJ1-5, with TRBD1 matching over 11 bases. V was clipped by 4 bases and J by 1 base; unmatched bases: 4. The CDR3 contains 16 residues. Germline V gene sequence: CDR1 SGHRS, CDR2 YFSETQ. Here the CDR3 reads CASSAGTGGSNQPQHF. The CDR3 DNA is TGCGCCAGCAGCGCCGGGACAGGGGGGAGCAATCAGCCCCAGCATTTT.

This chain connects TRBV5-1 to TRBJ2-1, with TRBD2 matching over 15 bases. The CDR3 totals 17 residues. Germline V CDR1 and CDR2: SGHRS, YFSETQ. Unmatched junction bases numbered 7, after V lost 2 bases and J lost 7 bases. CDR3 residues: CASSFGLAGGLGNEQFF. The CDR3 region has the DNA TGCGCCAGCAGCTTCGGACTAGCGGGGGGGCTAGGGAATGAGCAGTTCTTC.

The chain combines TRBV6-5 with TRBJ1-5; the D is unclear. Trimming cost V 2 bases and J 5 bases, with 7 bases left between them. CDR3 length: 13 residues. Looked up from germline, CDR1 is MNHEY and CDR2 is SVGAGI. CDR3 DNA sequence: TGTGCCAGCAGTTACGGCAGTTATCAGCCCCAGCATTTT. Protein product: CASSYGSYQPQHF.

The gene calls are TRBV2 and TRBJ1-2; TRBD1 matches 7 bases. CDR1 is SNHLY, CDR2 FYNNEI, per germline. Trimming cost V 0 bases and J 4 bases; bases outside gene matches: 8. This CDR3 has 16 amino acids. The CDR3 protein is CASSEAGTAFSYGYTF. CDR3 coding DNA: TGTGCCAGCAGTGAAGCTGGGACAGCATTTAGCTATGGCTACACCTTC.

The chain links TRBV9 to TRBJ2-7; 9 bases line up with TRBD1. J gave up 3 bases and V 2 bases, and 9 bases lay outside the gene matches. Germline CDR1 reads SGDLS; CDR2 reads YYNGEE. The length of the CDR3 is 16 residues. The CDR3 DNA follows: TGTGCCAGCAGCGTGGAGGGACAGGGCTTGATCTACGAGCAGTACTTC. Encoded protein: CASSVEGQGLIYEQYF.

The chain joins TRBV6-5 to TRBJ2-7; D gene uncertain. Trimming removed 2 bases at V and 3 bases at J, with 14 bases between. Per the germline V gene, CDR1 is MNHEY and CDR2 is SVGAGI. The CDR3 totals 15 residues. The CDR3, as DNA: TGTGCCAGCAGTTACGGCCTAGATGGCAACTACGAGCAGTACTTC. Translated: CASSYGLDGNYEQYF.

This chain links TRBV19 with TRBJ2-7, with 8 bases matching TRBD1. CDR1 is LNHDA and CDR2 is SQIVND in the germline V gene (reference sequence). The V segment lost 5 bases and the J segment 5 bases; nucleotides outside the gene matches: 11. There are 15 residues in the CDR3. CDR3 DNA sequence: TGTGCCAGTAGTGGGGGCGACAGGGGTCTGCACGAGCAGTACTTC. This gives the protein CASSGGDRGLHEQYF. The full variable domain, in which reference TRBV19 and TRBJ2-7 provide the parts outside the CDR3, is DGGITQSPKYLFRKEGQNVTLSCEQNLNHDAMYWYRQDPGQGLRLIYYSQIVNDFQKGDIAEGYSVSREKKESFPLTVTSAQKNPTAFYLCASSGGDRGLHEQYFGPGTRLTVT.

DNA for the CDR3: TGTGCCAGCAGTTCCCCGGACAGGGCCTACGAGCAGTACTTC. It codes for CASSSPDRAYEQYF. The chain carries TRBV6-1 and TRBJ2-7; 8 bases align to TRBD1. Germline V lookup: CDR1 MNHNS, CDR2 SASEGT. Trimming took 5 bases from V and 2 from J; bases not matched to a gene: 5. The CDR3 totals 14 residues.

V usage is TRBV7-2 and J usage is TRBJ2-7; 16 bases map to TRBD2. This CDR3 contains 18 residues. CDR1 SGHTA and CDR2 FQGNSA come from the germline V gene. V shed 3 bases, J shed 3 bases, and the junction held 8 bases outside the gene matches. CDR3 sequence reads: CASSLAGTSGGGYYEQYF. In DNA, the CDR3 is TGTGCCAGCAGCTTGGCCGGGACTAGCGGGGGGGGATACTACGAGCAGTACTTC.

The CDR3 DNA reads as TGCGCCAGCAGGACAGGGGGAATTGGAAACACCATATATTTT. This codes for CASRTGGIGNTIYF. The V call is TRBV5-1, the J call TRBJ1-3; the match to TRBD1 covers 9 bases. CDR1 and CDR2 (germline): SGHRS, YFSETQ. The CDR3 is made up of 14 amino acids. The junction had 3 bases not matched to a gene; V was cut back by 5 bases and J by 3 bases.

The CDR3: CASSNNRESETQYF. The CDR3 region has the DNA TGTGCCAGCAGTAATAACAGGGAATCTGAGACCCAGTACTTC. The chain is built from TRBV2 and TRBJ2-5, with a tentative D call TRBD1 (6 bases). This CDR3 spans 14 amino acids. Germline loops: CDR1 SNHLY, CDR2 FYNNEI. Trimming cost V 5 bases and J 5 bases, with 15 bases left between them.

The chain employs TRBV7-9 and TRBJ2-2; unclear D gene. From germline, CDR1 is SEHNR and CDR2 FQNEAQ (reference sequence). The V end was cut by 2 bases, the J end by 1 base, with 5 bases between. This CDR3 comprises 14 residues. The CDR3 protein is CASSLLRNTGELFF. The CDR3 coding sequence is TGTGCCAGCAGCTTATTGAGGAACACCGGGGAGCTGTTTTTT.

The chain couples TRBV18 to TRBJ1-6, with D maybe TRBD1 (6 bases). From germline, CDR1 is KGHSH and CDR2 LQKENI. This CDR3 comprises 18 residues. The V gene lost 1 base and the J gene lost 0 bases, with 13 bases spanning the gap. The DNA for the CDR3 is TGTGCCAGCTCACCACGTAGGGACACCCTCTCCTATAATTCACCCCTCCACTTT. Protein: CASSPRRDTLSYNSPLHF.

CDR3 nucleotides: TGTGCCAGCAGCGCGCGGCGACAGGGGGCCGTGGCTAATGAAAAACTGTTTTTT. Residues: CASSARRQGAVANEKLFF. The chain joins TRBV5-6 to TRBJ1-4, with 10 nucleotides matching TRBD1. V lost 4 bases, J lost 3 bases, and 12 bases stayed unmatched. Germline V gives CDR1 SGHDT, CDR2 YYEEEE. CDR3 size: 18 residues.